Presented here are 18 T cell receptor beta chains from one specimen sequenced in a study of early T cells in non-severe SARS-CoV-2 infection. MiXCR was run by TCRdb on the 5' RACE reads, yielding one entry per CDR3 protein. The sample lists 40,000 or so distinct CDR3 sequences; approximately 6% were seen once. Sequencing was performed on whole blood. The source is an adult who was a healthcare worker with PCR-confirmed SARS-CoV-2 infection or an uninfected control (not recorded which).

This clonotype was counted a few times. The chain joins TRBV4-2 to TRBJ2-7, with 8 bases aligning to TRBD1. Germline V CDR1 and CDR2: LGHNA, YNFKEQ. The CDR3 is 15 residues long. J was trimmed by 3 bases and V by 4 bases; bases with no gene match: 8. This CDR3 is CASSPRTGKNYEQYF. CDR3 bases: TGTGCCAGCAGCCCCCGGACAGGGAAAAACTACGAGCAGTACTTC.

This clonotype was counted only a few times. Here the CDR3 reads CAWSGLATNTGELFF. The CDR3, as DNA: TGTGCCTGGAGTGGGCTAGCTACGAACACCGGGGAGCTGTTTTTT. The J gene is TRBJ2-2, the V gene TRBV30; D might be TRBD2 (5 bases). Looked up from germline, CDR1 is GTSNPN and CDR2 is SVGIG (reference sequence). Trimming took off 1 base at V and 0 bases at J, with 9 bases between the two ends. This CDR3 comprises 15 residues.

The chain is built from TRBV18 and TRBJ2-2; unclear D gene. With 0 bases removed from V and 5 bases from J, the gap between germline ends came to 13 bases. This CDR3 has 16 residues. Germline V gene sequence: CDR1 KGHSH, CDR2 LQKENI. CDR3 bases: TGTGCCAGCTCACCACCGAGCACAATGGATACCGGGGAGCTGTTTTTT. It is translated as CASSPPSTMDTGELFF.

This clonotype was seen repeatedly, ten times or more. The chain has TRBV24-1 and TRBJ2-3; D unclear. In germline, CDR1 is KGHDR, CDR2 SFDVKD. The CDR3 covers 12 residues. V was cut by 9 bases and J by 2 bases, with 8 bases left in between. The CDR3 DNA follows: TGTGCCACCGGGTTGGACACAGATACGCAGTATTTT. Amino acid sequence: CATGLDTDTQYF.

The chain has TRBV2 and TRBJ1-4; no definite D call. CDR3 length: 16 residues. V dropped 2 bases and J dropped 2 bases, with 12 bases sitting between them. Per germline, CDR1 SNHLY and CDR2 FYNNEI. The CDR3 DNA reads as TGTGCCAGCAGTGAATACCGGGTAGCTACTAATGAAAAACTGTTTTTT. It translates to CASSEYRVATNEKLFF. The entire variable domain, with the rest obtained from reference TRBV2 and TRBJ1-4, is as follows: EPEVTQTPSHQVTQMGQEVILRCVPISNHLYFYWYRQILGQKVEFLVSFYNNEISEKSEIFDDQFSVERPDGSNFTLKIRSTKLEDSAMYFCASSEYRVATNEKLFFGSGTQLSVL.

This clonotype came up many times. The chain combines TRBV7-9 with TRBJ1-5; D is ambiguous. This CDR3 contains 11 residues. From germline, CDR1 is SEHNR and CDR2 FQNEAQ (reference sequence). The ends were cut back, 8 bases at V and 4 bases at J, with 6 bases in the middle. CDR3 loop: CASGRNQPQHF. DNA of the CDR3: TGTGCCAGCGGCCGGAATCAGCCCCAGCATTTT.

There are many counts of this clonotype. The chain is built from TRBV10-2 and TRBJ2-3; D is undetermined. Per germline, CDR1 WSHSY and CDR2 SAAADI. CDR3 length: 12 amino acids. Trimming pared 4 bases from V and 2 bases from J, leaving 4 bases between. The CDR3 loop reads CASSGSTDTQYF. The CDR3 DNA reads TGCGCCAGCAGTGGGTCCACAGATACGCAGTATTTT.

In its sample, this clonotype was seen many times. The chain is built from TRBV7-8 and TRBJ2-7; D is possibly TRBD1 (6 bases). From germline, CDR1 is SGHVS and CDR2 FQNEAQ. V was clipped by 5 bases and J by 3 bases, with 11 bases between them. This CDR3 has 13 residues. The CDR3: CASSIGQSYEQYF. CDR3 DNA sequence: TGTGCCAGCAGCATCGGACAGAGCTACGAGCAGTACTTC.

This clonotype was counted at least ten times. The chain has TRBV10-3 and TRBJ1-1; 8 nucleotides line up with TRBD1. The CDR3 has 15 amino acids. The V segment lost 0 bases and the J segment 13 bases; nucleotides outside the gene matches: 13. Germline V gene data show CDR1 as ENHRY and CDR2 as SYGVKD. CDR3 protein: CAISESEVPGQGVFF. The CDR3 nucleotides read TGTGCCATCAGTGAGTCAGAAGTTCCCGGACAGGGCGTTTTCTTT.

This clonotype was counted only a few times. The chain uses TRBV19 and TRBJ2-6, with D uncertain. Germline V lookup: CDR1 LNHDA, CDR2 SQIVND (reference sequence). Trimming left V 5 bases short and J 0 bases short, with 11 bases between. The CDR3 has 16 residues. CDR3 bases: TGTGCCAGTAGTCGCCAGGCCCGCTCTGGGGCCAACGTCCTGACTTTC. It codes for CASSRQARSGANVLTF.

This clonotype was seen a handful of times. The rearrangement uses TRBV27 and TRBJ2-3; 9 nucleotides align to TRBD1. The CDR3 runs to 15 residues. Germline trimming cut 4 bases from V and 1 base from J; bases unmatched to any gene: 3. Germline V gene data show CDR1 as MNHEY and CDR2 as SMNVEV (reference sequence). The CDR3 DNA is TGTGCCAGCAGTTCGAGGACAGGGGGCACAGATACGCAGTATTTT. This gives the protein CASSSRTGGTDTQYF.

This clonotype was observed many times. This sequence joins TRBV6-5 and TRBJ1-2; D call uncertain. This CDR3 region has 13 residues. The V and J ends lost 2 bases and 5 bases respectively, with 9 bases between them. Germline V gene data show CDR1 as MNHEY and CDR2 as SVGAGI. DNA for the CDR3: TGTGCCAGCAGTTACGAGGGAATGTATGGCTACACCTTC. This translates into CASSYEGMYGYTF.

This clonotype was found many times. The rearrangement links TRBV2 to TRBJ1-1; D uncertain. This CDR3 spans 16 amino acids. The V and J ends lost 1 base and 1 base respectively, with 13 bases between them. Looked up from germline, CDR1 is SNHLY and CDR2 is FYNNEI. CDR3 amino acids: CASSEDFRSRNTEAFF. DNA of the CDR3: TGTGCCAGCAGTGAAGATTTCCGATCGCGGAACACTGAAGCTTTCTTT.

This clonotype has at least ten counts. The rearrangement links TRBV6-5 to TRBJ1-5; D possibly corresponds to TRBD1 (5 bases). The V gene lost 0 bases and the J gene lost 2 bases, with 8 bases spanning the gap. From germline, CDR1 is MNHEY and CDR2 SVGAGI. The CDR3 contains 15 residues. The chain's CDR3 is CASSYSGGGNQPQHF. CDR3 nucleotides: TGTGCCAGCAGTTACTCGGGGGGTGGCAATCAGCCCCAGCATTTT.

This clonotype has a handful of counts. This chain links TRBV6-6 with TRBJ2-2; 8 bases line up with TRBD1. CDR3 length equals 15 residues. The germline gives CDR1 MNHNY, CDR2 SVGAGI (reference sequence). The trim removed 7 bases at V and 0 bases at J, leaving 4 bases unmatched. CDR3 DNA: TGTGCCAGCATGCCCAGGGGGCCGAACACCGGGGAGCTGTTTTTT. This sequence encodes CASMPRGPNTGELFF.

Many counts were recorded for this clonotype. The gene calls are TRBV6-1 and TRBJ1-6, with a tentative D call TRBD1 (5 bases). Germline CDR1 is MNHNS and CDR2 is SASEGT. Trimming cost V 2 bases and J 6 bases, with 11 bases left between them. The CDR3 has 15 amino acids. CDR3 residues: CASSEFQGSNSPLHF. CDR3 sequence (DNA): TGTGCCAGCAGTGAATTTCAGGGCTCTAATTCACCCCTCCACTTT.

The chain joins TRBV20-1 to TRBJ1-1; D gene unclear. V gave up 0 bases and J gave up 2 bases, with 10 bases separating them. The CDR3 covers 14 residues. Germline V lookup: CDR1 DFQATT, CDR2 SNEGSKA (reference sequence). In DNA, the CDR3 is TGCAGTGCTAGAGATGTGGGCCTAAACACTGAAGCTTTCTTT. Encoded protein: CSARDVGLNTEAFF.

This clonotype has a count of ten or more. The V call is TRBV19, the J call TRBJ2-7; the match to TRBD1 covers 9 bases. The CDR3 loop spans 16 amino acids. With 9 bases clipped from V and 5 bases from J, the junction kept 17 bases outside the gene matches. Germline CDR1 reads LNHDA; CDR2 reads SQIVND (reference sequence). The CDR3 bases are TGTGCCAGCGAAAAGGACCGGACAGGGGATATCCACGAGCAGTACTTC. Its protein is CASEKDRTGDIHEQYF. Full variable domain (missing parts from reference TRBV19 and TRBJ2-7): DGGITQSPKYLFRKEGQNVTLSCEQNLNHDAMYWYRQDPGQGLRLIYYSQIVNDFQKGDIAEGYSVSREKKESFPLTVTSAQKNPTAFYLCASEKDRTGDIHEQYFGPGTRLTVT.